This T cell receptor beta chain was sequenced in a study of T cells in Graves' hyperthyroidism and ophthalmopathy. The length of the CDR3 is 13 amino acids, counting both ends. Germline assignment: CDR1 MNHNS and CDR2 SASEGT. Researchers took RNA transcripts and amplified the TCR beta CDR3 regions from them. HTBI primers were employed in a first-round RT-PCR of the TCR CDR3. In TCRdb, the multiplex PCR reads were re-called with MiXCR into one record per CDR3 protein. The data contain about 760,000 distinct CDR3 sequences, around a third of them singletons. Turning to this clonotype: The conserved closing phenylalanine or tryptophan is absent in this CDR3, likely reflecting a read error. The DNA is omitted, as the CDR3 cannot be located on it reliably, and the CDR3 follows TCRdb's listing.

This receptor was identified in a woman aged 35 to 49 with Graves' hyperthyroidism. The specimen was blood. The rearrangement joins TRBV6-1 to TRBJ1-4; the table's D call of TRBD1 was not tested on the DNA. The CDR3 spells CASSDRGPGQGYY.